This is a list of T cell receptor beta chains from one sample in a study of blood T cell repertoires in COVID-19. Sequencing used immunoSEQ multiplex PCR; TCRdb keeps in-frame clones, though not all of them. The data show 220,000 or so clones, with around 84% seen just once and 2.5% to 3.5% held by the top ten. The sample was peripheral blood. The origin of the receptors is a man aged 50-59 years who had recovered from COVID-19. The CDR3 runs from the conserved cysteine through the conserved F or W. A D gene is named only where the DNA matches it firmly. Rows give clone size only sometimes, using once, few, many, or a class for an expanded clone.

TRBV7-9	TRBD1	NA	TRBJ2-5	CASSQSFAGGSYQETQYF	TGTGCCAGCAGCCAATCGTTTGCAGGGGGCAGTTACCAAGAGACCCAGTACTTC
TRBV27	TRBD1	once	TRBJ1-1	CASSSFRGIYTEAFF	TGTGCCAGCAGTTCATTCAGGGGGATTTACACTGAAGCTTTCTTT
TRBV6-5	NA	NA	TRBJ1-1	CASIGLRDEAFF	TGTGCCAGCATCGGACTTCGGGATGAAGCTTTCTTT
TRBV7-9	TRBD1	NA	TRBJ2-7	CASSSQGGTAYEQYF	TGTGCCAGCAGCTCACAGGGGGGAACCGCCTACGAGCAGTACTTC
TRBV19	TRBD2	NA	TRBJ2-3	CASSRFAGGSTDTQYF	TGTGCCAGTAGTAGGTTTGCGGGAGGGAGCACAGATACGCAGTATTTT
TRBV5-1	TRBD1	NA	TRBJ1-6	CASSSGTGINSPLHF	TGCGCCAGCAGCTCCGGGACAGGGATCAACTCACCCCTCCACTTT
TRBV3-1/TRBV3-2	TRBD2	few	TRBJ2-7	CASSQLRTSGSYEQYF	TGTGCCAGCAGCCAGCTCCGGACTAGCGGTTCCTACGAGCAGTACTTC
TRBV5-4	TRBD2	NA	TRBJ2-2	CASSLGLAANTGELFF	TGTGCCAGCAGCTTGGGGCTAGCGGCGAACACCGGGGAGCTGTTTTTT
TRBV29-1	TRBD1	NA	TRBJ1-3	CSAIRDRTSGNTIYF	TGCAGCGCTATCCGGGACAGAACATCTGGAAACACCATATATTTT
TRBV5-6	TRBD1	NA	TRBJ1-2	CASSFNRGLNYGYTF	TGTGCCAGCAGCTTCAACAGGGGGCTCAACTATGGCTACACCTTC
TRBV30	TRBD1	NA	TRBJ1-2	CAWSLTLTGDYGYTF	TGTGCCTGGAGTTTGACCCTGACAGGGGACTATGGCTACACCTTC
TRBV5-8	NA	NA	TRBJ2-7	CASSSLEGGPGREQYF	TGTGCCAGCAGCTCCCTAGAGGGAGGCCCTGGGCGCGAGCAGTACTTC
TRBV7-9	NA	few	TRBJ2-7	CASSLGGKPYEQYF	TGTGCCAGCAGCCTTGGGGGGAAGCCCTACGAGCAGTACTTC
TRBV27	NA	few	TRBJ1-1	CASSRRENTEAFF	TGTGCCAGCAGCCGCAGGGAAAACACTGAAGCTTTCTTT
TRBV28	TRBD2	once	TRBJ2-1	CASSSSGRYYNEQFF	TGTGCCAGCAGTTCTAGCGGGAGATACTACAATGAGCAGTTCTTC
TRBV11-2	TRBD1	NA	TRBJ1-2	CASSFSRDRFGYTF	TGTGCCAGCAGCTTCAGCCGGGACAGGTTCGGCTACACCTTC
TRBV7-2	NA	NA	TRBJ1-1	CASSSQGNTEAFF	TGTGCCAGCAGCTCCCAGGGGAACACTGAAGCTTTCTTT
TRBV7-9	TRBD2	NA	TRBJ2-3	CASSLKLAGLTDTQYF	TGTGCCAGCAGCTTAAAACTAGCGGGACTCACAGATACGCAGTATTTT
TRBV2	TRBD2	NA	TRBJ2-5	CASSVTGGWETQYF	TGTGCCAGCAGCGTAACGGGAGGTTGGGAGACCCAGTACTTC
TRBV19	NA	NA	TRBJ1-6	CASSMSPGGRSPLHF	TGTGCCAGTAGTATGAGCCCGGGAGGAAGGTCACCCCTCCACTTT
TRBV5-1	TRBD1	NA	TRBJ2-5	CASSLPLTGSDSYQETQYF	TGCGCCAGCAGCTTGCCCCTGACAGGGTCGGATTCGTACCAAGAGACCCAGTACTTC
TRBV15	NA	NA	TRBJ2-3	CATSRGGPTDTQYF	TGTGCCACCAGCAGAGGGGGCCCCACAGATACGCAGTATTTT
TRBV12-3/TRBV12-4	NA	NA	TRBJ1-5	CASSWGDQPQHF	TGTGCCAGCAGTTGGGGGGACCAGCCCCAGCATTTT
TRBV12-3/TRBV12-4	NA	NA	TRBJ2-1	CASRPTSTNEQFF	TGTGCCAGCAGGCCTACTAGCACCAATGAGCAGTTCTTC
TRBV6-2/TRBV6-3	TRBD2	NA	TRBJ2-3	CASSYSTGTSGFSTDTQYF	TGTGCCAGCAGTTACTCGACTGGGACTAGCGGCTTTAGCACAGATACGCAGTATTTT
TRBV14	TRBD1	NA	TRBJ2-2	CASSQERGRVTGELFF	TGTGCCAGCAGCCAAGAGAGGGGGCGCGTCACCGGGGAGCTGTTTTTT
TRBV6-5	NA	NA	TRBJ1-2	CASSTQRQNYGYTF	TGTGCCAGCAGTACACAGCGGCAAAACTATGGCTACACCTTC
TRBV11-2	TRBD1	many	TRBJ2-1	CASRGQGDDEQFF	TGTGCCAGCCGCGGGCAGGGGGACGATGAGCAGTTCTTC
TRBV7-9	NA	NA	TRBJ2-3	CASSFTGGTDTQYF	TGTGCCAGCAGCTTTACGGGGGGCACAGATACGCAGTATTTT
TRBV7-8	NA	once	TRBJ1-1	CASTLGQRNTEAFF	TGTGCCAGCACCCTCGGACAGAGGAACACTGAAGCTTTCTTT
TRBV27	TRBD1	NA	TRBJ2-7	CASSSWGQGASYEQYF	TGTGCCAGCAGTTCCTGGGGACAGGGGGCCTCCTACGAGCAGTACTTC
TRBV27	TRBD2	NA	TRBJ2-7	CASSSLAGGPYEQYF	TGTGCCAGCAGTTCACTAGCGGGAGGGCCCTACGAGCAGTACTTC
TRBV11-3	TRBD1	NA	TRBJ2-3	CASSFGQGMDTDTQYF	TGTGCCAGCAGCTTCGGACAGGGGATGGACACAGATACGCAGTATTTT
TRBV3-1/TRBV3-2	TRBD1	NA	TRBJ1-3	CASSRGGTAAGNTIYF	TGTGCCAGCAGCAGAGGAGGGACAGCCGCTGGAAACACCATATATTTT
TRBV6-1	NA	NA	TRBJ2-7	CASSEFSPAGRYEQYF	TGTGCCAGCAGTGAATTCTCGCCGGCAGGTCGCTACGAGCAGTACTTC
TRBV7-9	TRBD1	NA	TRBJ1-3	CASSLAVRVGGDGNTIYF	TGTGCCAGCAGCTTAGCCGTCAGGGTAGGGGGCGATGGAAACACCATATATTTT
TRBV28	TRBD1	NA	TRBJ1-4	CASSTLGTGKEKLFF	TGTGCCAGCAGTACCCTCGGGACAGGGAAAGAAAAACTGTTTTTT
TRBV7-9	TRBD2	NA	TRBJ2-5	CASKPSSGETQYF	TGTGCCAGCAAACCCTCTAGCGGGGAGACCCAGTACTTC
TRBV28	NA	few	TRBJ2-2	CANRPGNTGELFF	TGTGCCAACCGACCAGGGAACACCGGGGAGCTGTTTTTT
TRBV5-1	TRBD2	once	TRBJ2-3	CASSQTSGYSTDTQYF	TGCGCCAGCAGCCAGACTAGCGGGTACAGCACAGATACGCAGTATTTT
TRBV5-5	TRBD2	NA	TRBJ2-1	CASSLAESGSNEQFF	TGTGCCAGCAGCTTGGCCGAGAGCGGGAGTAATGAGCAGTTCTTC
TRBV5-1	TRBD1	few	TRBJ1-5	CASSLAQGMGPQHF	TGCGCCAGCAGCTTGGCACAGGGGATGGGGCCCCAGCATTTT
TRBV29-1	NA	NA	TRBJ2-1	CSIWENEQFF	TGCAGCATTTGGGAGAATGAGCAGTTCTTC
TRBV27	TRBD1	NA	TRBJ1-6	CASSFSGTGISPLHF	TGTGCCAGCAGTTTCTCCGGGACAGGGATCTCACCCCTCCACTTT
TRBV28	TRBD1	once	TRBJ1-6	CASSPGTGLRNSPLHF	TGTGCCAGCAGTCCCGGGACAGGATTGAGGAATTCACCCCTCCACTTT
TRBV11-2	TRBD2	NA	TRBJ2-5	CASSARTSQETQYF	TGTGCCAGCAGCGCGCGGACTAGCCAAGAGACCCAGTACTTC